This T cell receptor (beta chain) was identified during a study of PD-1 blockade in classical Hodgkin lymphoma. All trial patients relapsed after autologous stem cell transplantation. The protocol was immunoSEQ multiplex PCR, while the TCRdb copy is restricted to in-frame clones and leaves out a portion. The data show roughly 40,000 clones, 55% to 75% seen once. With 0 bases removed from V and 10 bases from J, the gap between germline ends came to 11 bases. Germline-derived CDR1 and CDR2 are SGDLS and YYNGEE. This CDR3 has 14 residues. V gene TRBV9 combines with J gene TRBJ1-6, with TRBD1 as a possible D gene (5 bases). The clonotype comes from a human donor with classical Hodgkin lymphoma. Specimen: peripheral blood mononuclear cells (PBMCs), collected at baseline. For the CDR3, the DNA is TGTGCCAGCAGCGTAGGGTCAGGGTACTCACCCCTCCACTTT. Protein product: CASSVGSGYSPLHF.